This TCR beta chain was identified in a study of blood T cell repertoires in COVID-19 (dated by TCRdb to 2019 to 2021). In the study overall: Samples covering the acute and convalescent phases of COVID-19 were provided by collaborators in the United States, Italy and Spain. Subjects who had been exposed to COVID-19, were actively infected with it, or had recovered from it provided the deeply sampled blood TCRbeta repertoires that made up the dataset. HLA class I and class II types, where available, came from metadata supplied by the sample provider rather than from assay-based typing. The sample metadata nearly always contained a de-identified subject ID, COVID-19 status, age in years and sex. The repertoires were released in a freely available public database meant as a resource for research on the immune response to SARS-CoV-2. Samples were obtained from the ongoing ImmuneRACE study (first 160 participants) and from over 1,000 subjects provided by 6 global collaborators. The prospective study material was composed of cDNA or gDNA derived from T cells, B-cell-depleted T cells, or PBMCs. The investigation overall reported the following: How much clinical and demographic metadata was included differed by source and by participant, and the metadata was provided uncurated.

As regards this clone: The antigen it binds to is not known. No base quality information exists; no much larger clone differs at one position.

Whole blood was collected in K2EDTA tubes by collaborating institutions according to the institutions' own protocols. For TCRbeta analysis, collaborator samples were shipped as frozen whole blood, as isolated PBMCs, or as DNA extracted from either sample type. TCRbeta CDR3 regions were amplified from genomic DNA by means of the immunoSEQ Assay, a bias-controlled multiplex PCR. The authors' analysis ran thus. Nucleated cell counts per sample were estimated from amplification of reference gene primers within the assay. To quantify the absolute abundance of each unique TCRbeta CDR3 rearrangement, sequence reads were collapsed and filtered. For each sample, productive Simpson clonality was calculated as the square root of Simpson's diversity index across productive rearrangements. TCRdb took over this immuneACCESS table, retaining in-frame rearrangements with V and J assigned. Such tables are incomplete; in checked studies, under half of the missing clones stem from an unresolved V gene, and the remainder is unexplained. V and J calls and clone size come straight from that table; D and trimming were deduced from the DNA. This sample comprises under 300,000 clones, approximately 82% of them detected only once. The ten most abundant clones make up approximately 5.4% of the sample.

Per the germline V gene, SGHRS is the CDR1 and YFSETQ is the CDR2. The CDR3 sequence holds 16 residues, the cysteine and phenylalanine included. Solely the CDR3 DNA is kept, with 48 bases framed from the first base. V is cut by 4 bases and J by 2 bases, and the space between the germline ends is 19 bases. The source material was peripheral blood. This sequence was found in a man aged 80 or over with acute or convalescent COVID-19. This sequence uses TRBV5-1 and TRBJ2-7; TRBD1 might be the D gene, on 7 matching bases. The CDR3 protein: CASSKTSTGRPYEQYF. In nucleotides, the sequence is TGCGCCAGCAGCAAAACCTCGACAGGGAGGCCCTACGAGCAGTACTTC.